One T cell receptor (beta chain) is described in this entry. V was pared by 5 bases and J by 12 bases, with 5 bases of the junction left unmatched. Germline V gives CDR1 SGHDN, CDR2 FVKESK. The CDR3 totals 13 residues. This entry is derived from a study of blood T cell repertoires in COVID-19. Study at large: Sites in the United States, Italy and Spain provided acute and convalescent COVID-19 samples. PBMCs, B-cell-depleted T cells, or T cells were the source of the cDNA or gDNA that made up the material.

TCRdb's table, derived via immunoSEQ multiplex PCR, lists solely in-frame clones and lacks some. The table has about 230,000 clones, over 80% seen once. The genes are TRBV14 and TRBJ2-1, with 12 bases matching TRBD1. Sequenced input: peripheral blood. This clonotype originated in a woman in her 70s with active or convalescent COVID-19. The CDR3 nucleotides read TGTGCCAGCAGCTCTTCGGGACAGGGGGCGCAGTTCTTC. This gives the protein CASSSSGQGAQFF.